This TCR beta chain was found in a study of blood T cell repertoires in COVID-19 (TCRdb year 2020). Study-wide context: Collaborator samples came from the United States, Italy and Spain and covered acute and convalescent phases of COVID-19. The prospective study material was composed of cDNA or gDNA derived from T cells, B-cell-depleted T cells, or PBMCs. The dataset comprised deeply sampled blood TCRbeta repertoires from subjects exposed to, actively infected with, or recovered from COVID-19. The repertoires were released in a freely available public database intended as a resource for research on the immune response to SARS-CoV-2. The samples were drawn from two sources: the first 160 participants of the ongoing ImmuneRACE study, and 1,000 to 1,500 subjects contributed by 6 global collaborators. The sample metadata nearly always contained a de-identified subject ID, COVID-19 status, age in years and sex. Where available, HLA class I and class II types were taken from metadata supplied by the sample provider and were not determined by assay-based typing. The full study reports these points: The quantity of clinical and demographic metadata differed by source and by participant and was supplied without curation.

Germline trimming amounts to 4 bases on V and 7 bases on J, with 4 as the count of junction bases outside the gene matches. The germline V gene gives CDR1 as MDHEN and CDR2 as SYDVKM. The CDR3, from cysteine to phenylalanine, totals 14 residues. Only the CDR3 region is kept as DNA, spanning 42 bases read in frame from base 1. TCRbeta CDR3 regions were amplified from genomic DNA using the immunoSEQ Assay, a bias-controlled multiplex PCR. On the authors' methods: Nucleated cell counts per sample were estimated from amplification of reference gene primers within the assay. Sequence reads were collapsed and filtered to measure the absolute abundance of every unique TCRbeta CDR3 rearrangement. For each sample, productive Simpson clonality was calculated as the square root of Simpson's diversity index over productive rearrangements. TCRdb took over this immuneACCESS table, retaining in-frame rearrangements with V and J assigned. Such tables are incomplete; in checked studies, under half of the missing clones stem from an unresolved V gene, and the remainder is unexplained. That table gives V, J and clone size, and the DNA gave D and trimming. Recorded for this sample are about 490,000 clones; 70% to 90% of them occurred a single time. The ten largest clones capture more than 3% of the sample.

For this clone: This receptor's antigen is unknown. Per-base quality was not reported, and no clone a single base away is much larger than it.

Whole blood was collected in K2EDTA tubes by collaborating institutions according to the institutions' own protocols. Collaborator samples were shipped for TCRbeta analysis as frozen whole blood, isolated PBMCs, or DNA extracted from either sample type. The sequencing sample was made of peripheral blood. The chain joins TRBV28 to TRBJ1-6; 7 central bases correspond to TRBD1. The TCR comes from a human donor in a cohort sampled during active COVID-19. The nucleotides read TGTGCCAGCAGTTCCGGGACAGTGAATTCACCCCTCCACTTT. It translates to CASSSGTVNSPLHF.